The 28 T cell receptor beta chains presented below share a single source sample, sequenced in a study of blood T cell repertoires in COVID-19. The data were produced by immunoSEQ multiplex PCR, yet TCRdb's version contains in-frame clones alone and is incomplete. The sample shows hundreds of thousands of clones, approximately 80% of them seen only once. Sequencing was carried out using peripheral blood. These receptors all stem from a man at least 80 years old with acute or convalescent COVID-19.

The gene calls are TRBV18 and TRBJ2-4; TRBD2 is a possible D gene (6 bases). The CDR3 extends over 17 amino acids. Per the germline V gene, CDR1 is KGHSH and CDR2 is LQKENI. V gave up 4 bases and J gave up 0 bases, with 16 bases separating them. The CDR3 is CASSHLDAGLAKNIQYF. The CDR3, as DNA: TGTGCCAGCTCACATCTCGATGCGGGGCTAGCCAAAAACATTCAGTACTTC.

In DNA, the CDR3 is TGTGCCAGCAGCCAAAAGACAGGGTCGGGTGGCTACACCTTC. Translation: CASSQKTGSGGYTF. The rearrangement joins TRBV3-1 (or the pseudogene TRBV3-2) to TRBJ1-2, with 7 bases matching TRBD1. Trimming took 2 bases from V and 7 from J; bases not matched to a gene: 7. This CDR3 is built from 14 residues. Germline CDR1 is LGHDT and CDR2 is YNNKEL (reference sequence).

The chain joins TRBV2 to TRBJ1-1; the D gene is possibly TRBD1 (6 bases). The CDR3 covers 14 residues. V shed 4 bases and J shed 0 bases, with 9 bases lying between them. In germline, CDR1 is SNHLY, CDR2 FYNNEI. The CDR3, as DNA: TGTGCCAGCAGTGGGGGGACAATGAACACTGAAGCTTTCTTT. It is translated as CASSGGTMNTEAFF.

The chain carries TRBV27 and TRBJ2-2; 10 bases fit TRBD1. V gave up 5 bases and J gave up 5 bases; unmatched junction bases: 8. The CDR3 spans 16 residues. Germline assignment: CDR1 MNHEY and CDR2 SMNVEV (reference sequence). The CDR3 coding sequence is TGTGCCAGCAGTCTCGGGACAGGGGCTGGGACCGGGGAGCTGTTTTTT. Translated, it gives CASSLGTGAGTGELFF.

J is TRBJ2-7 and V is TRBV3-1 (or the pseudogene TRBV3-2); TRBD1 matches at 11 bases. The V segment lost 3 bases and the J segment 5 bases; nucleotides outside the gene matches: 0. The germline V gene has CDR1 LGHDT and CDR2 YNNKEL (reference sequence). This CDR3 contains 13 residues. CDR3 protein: CASSQGQGDEQYF. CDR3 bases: TGTGCCAGCAGCCAGGGACAGGGGGACGAGCAGTACTTC.

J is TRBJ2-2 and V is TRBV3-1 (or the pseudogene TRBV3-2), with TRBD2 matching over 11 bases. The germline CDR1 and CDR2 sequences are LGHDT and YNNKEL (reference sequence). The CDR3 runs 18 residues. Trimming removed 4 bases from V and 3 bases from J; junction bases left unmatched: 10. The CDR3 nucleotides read TGTGCCAGCAGCCGAACACCCGGGACTAGCGGATACACCGGGGAGCTGTTTTTT. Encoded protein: CASSRTPGTSGYTGELFF.

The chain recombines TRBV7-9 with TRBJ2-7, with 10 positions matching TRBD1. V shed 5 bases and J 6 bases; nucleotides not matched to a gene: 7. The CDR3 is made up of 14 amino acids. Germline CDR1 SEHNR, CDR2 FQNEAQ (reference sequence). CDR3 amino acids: CASSPGTGAVEQYF. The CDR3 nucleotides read TGTGCCAGCAGCCCCGGGACAGGGGCCGTCGAGCAGTACTTC.

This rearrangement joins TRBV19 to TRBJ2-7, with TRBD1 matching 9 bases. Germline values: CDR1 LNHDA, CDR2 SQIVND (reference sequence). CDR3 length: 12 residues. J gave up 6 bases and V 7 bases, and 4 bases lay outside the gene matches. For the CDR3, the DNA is TGTGCCAGTACCGACAGGGGGTCCGAGCAGTACTTC. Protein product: CASTDRGSEQYF.

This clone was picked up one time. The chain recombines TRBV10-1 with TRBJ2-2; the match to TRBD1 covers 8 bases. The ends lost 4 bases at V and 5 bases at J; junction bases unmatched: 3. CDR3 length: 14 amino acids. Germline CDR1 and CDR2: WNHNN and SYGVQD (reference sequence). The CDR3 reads CASSVTGGTGELFF. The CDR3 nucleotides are TGCGCCAGCAGTGTAACAGGGGGGACCGGGGAGCTGTTTTTT.

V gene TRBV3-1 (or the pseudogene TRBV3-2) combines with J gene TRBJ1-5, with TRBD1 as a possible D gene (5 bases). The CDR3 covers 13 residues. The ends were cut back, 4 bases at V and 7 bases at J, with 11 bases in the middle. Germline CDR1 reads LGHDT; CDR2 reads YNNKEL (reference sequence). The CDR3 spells CASSPSGGQPQHF. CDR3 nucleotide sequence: TGTGCCAGCAGCCCCTCGGGGGGACAGCCCCAGCATTTT.

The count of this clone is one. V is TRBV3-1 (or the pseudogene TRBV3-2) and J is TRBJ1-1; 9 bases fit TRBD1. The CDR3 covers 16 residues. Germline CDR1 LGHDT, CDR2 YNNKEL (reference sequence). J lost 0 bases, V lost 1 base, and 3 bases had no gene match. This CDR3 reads CASSQVRQGVNTEAFF. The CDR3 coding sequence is TGTGCCAGCAGCCAAGTTCGACAGGGGGTGAACACTGAAGCTTTCTTT.

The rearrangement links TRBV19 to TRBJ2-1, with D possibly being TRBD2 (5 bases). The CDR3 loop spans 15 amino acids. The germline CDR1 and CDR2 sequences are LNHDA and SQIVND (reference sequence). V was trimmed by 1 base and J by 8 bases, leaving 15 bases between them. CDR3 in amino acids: CASSIARTARDEQFF. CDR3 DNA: TGTGCCAGTAGTATAGCTAGGACGGCGAGGGATGAGCAGTTCTTC.

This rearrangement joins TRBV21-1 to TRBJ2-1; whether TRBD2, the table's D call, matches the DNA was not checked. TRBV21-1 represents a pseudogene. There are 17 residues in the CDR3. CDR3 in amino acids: CASSGGDLSYMIREQFF. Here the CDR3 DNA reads TGTGCCAGCAGCGGGGGGGACCTATCCTATATGATCAGGGAGCAGTTCTTC.

The CDR3 region has the DNA TGTGCCAGCAGTCTCTTAGCGGGGGGCCACACAGATACGCAGTATTTT. This translates into CASSLLAGGHTDTQYF. The chain has TRBV28 and TRBJ2-3; 10 positions agree with TRBD2. Germline lookup yields CDR1 MDHEN and CDR2 SYDVKM. Trimming removed 5 bases from V and 2 bases from J; junction bases left unmatched: 7. The CDR3 extends over 16 amino acids.

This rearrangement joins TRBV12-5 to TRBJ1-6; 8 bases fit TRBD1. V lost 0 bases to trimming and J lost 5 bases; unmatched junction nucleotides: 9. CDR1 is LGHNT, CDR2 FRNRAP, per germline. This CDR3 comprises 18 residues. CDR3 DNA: TGTGCTAGTGGTTTGGTACAAGGGACAGGCGGTAATAATTCACCCCTCCACTTT. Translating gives CASGLVQGTGGNNSPLHF.

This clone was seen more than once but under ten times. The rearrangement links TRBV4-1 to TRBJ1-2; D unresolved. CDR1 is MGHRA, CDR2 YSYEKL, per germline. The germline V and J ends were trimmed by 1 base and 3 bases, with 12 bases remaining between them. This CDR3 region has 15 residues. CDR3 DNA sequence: TGCGCCAGCAGCCAAGGGTCCGGGCGGGACTATGGCTACACCTTC. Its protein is CASSQGSGRDYGYTF.

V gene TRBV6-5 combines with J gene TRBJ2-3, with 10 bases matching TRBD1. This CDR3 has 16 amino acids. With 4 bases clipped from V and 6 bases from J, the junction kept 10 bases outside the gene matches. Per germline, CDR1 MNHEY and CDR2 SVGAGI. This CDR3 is CASSSSGQGFSDTQYF. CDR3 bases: TGTGCCAGCAGTTCATCGGGACAGGGGTTTTCCGATACGCAGTATTTT.

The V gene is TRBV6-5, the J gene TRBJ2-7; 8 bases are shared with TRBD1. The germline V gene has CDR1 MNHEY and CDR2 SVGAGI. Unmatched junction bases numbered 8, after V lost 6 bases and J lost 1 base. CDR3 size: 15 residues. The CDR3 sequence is CASRAGGGMSYEQYF. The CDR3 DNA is TGTGCCAGCAGGGCAGGGGGCGGAATGTCCTACGAGCAGTACTTC.

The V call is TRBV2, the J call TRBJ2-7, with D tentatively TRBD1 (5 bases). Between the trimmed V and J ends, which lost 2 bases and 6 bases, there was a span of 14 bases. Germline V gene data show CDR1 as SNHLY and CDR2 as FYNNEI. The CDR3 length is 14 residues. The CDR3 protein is CASSERGQGFEQYF. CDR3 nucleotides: TGTGCCAGCAGTGAAAGGGGCCAGGGATTCGAGCAGTACTTC.

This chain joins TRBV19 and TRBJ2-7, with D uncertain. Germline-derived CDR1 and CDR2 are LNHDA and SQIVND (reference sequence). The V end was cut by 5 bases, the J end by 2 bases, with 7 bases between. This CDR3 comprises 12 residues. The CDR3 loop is CASSPRAYEQYF. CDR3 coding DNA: TGTGCCAGTAGTCCCCGAGCCTACGAGCAGTACTTC.

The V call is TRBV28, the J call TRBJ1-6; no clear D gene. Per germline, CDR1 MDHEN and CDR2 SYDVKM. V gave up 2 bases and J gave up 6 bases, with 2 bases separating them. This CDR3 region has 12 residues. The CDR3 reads CASSLRNSPLHF. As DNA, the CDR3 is TGTGCCAGCAGTTTACGTAATTCACCCCTCCACTTT.

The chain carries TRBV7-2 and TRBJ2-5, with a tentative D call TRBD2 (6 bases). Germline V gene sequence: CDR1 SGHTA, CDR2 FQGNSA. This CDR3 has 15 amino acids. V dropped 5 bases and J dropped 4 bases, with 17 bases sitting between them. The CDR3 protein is CASSLAGIGGETQYF. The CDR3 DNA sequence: TGTGCCAGCAGCCTCGCCGGTATCGGGGGAGAGACCCAGTACTTC.

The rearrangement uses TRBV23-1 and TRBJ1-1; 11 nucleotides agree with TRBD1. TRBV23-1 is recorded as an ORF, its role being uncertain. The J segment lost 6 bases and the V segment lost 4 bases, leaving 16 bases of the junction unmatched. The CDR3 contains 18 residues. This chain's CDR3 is CASSRPSGQGAPKAEAFF. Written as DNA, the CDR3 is TGCGCCAGCAGTCGACCCTCTGGACAGGGGGCGCCGAAGGCTGAAGCTTTCTTT.

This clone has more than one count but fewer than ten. The CDR3 spells CASSSRQAPNEKLFF. The DNA of the CDR3 is TGTGCCAGCAGCTCTCGACAGGCTCCAAATGAAAAACTGTTTTTT. The chain links TRBV7-2 to TRBJ1-4, with a weak D call TRBD1 (6 bases). CDR3 size: 15 residues. V lost 4 bases and J 5 bases, leaving 14 bases between the germline ends. Germline V gene data show CDR1 as SGHTA and CDR2 as FQGNSA.

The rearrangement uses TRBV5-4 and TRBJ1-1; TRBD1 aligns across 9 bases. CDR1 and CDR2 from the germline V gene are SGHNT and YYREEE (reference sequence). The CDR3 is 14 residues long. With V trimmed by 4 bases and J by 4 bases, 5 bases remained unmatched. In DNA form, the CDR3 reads TGTGCCAGCAGCGGGACAGGGAGTGGCACTGAAGCTTTCTTT. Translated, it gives CASSGTGSGTEAFF.

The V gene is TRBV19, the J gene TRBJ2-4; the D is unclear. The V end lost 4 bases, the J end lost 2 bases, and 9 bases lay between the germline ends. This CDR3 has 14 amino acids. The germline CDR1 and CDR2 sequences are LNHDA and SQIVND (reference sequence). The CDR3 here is CASSREESKNIQYF. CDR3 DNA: TGTGCCAGTAGTAGAGAGGAGTCCAAAAACATTCAGTACTTC.

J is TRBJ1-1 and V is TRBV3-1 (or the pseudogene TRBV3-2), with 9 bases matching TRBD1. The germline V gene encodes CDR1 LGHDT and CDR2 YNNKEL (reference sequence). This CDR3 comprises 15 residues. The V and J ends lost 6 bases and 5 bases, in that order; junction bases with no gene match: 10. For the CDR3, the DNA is TGTGCCAGCAGGGAGGCAACAGGGGGCCGTACTGAAGCTTTCTTT. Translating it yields CASREATGGRTEAFF.

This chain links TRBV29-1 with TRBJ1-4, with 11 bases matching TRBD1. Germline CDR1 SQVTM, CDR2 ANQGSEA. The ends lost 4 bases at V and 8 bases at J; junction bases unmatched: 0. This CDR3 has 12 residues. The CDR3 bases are TGCAGCGTTGGGACAGGGGGCGAAAAACTGTTTTTT. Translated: CSVGTGGEKLFF.